These T cell receptor beta chains were read from a single sample in a study of blood T cell repertoires in COVID-19. The method was immunoSEQ multiplex PCR; TCRdb's version includes in-frame clones alone and lacks a portion of them. In the table there are some 250,000 clones, about 83% of which are singletons. The sequencing input was peripheral blood. Receptors were obtained from a man in his forties with active or convalescent COVID-19. Each CDR3 is given with its conserved first and last residue. D genes are given only for firm matches. Clone sizes are given selectively: once, few, many, or a class where the clone is expanded.

j_call	d_call	v_call	clone_size	cdr3_nt	cdr3_aa
TRBJ1-2	NA	TRBV6-5	NA	TGTGCCTCCCGCCAGGGTGGCTATGGCTACACCTTC	CASRQGGYGYTF
TRBJ1-1	TRBD1	TRBV2	NA	TGTGCCACCGAACCACAGGGGTTCACTGAAGCTTTCTTT	CATEPQGFTEAFF
TRBJ1-1	NA	TRBV10-3	NA	TGTGCCATCAAGGGGCAGGGGATGAACACTGAAGCTTTCTTT	CAIKGQGMNTEAFF
TRBJ2-1	NA	TRBV15	NA	TGTGCCACCAGCAGAGATAGGGGATCGGGAGCCTACAATGAGCAGTTCTTC	CATSRDRGSGAYNEQFF
TRBJ2-6	TRBD1	TRBV6-4	NA	TGTGCCAGCTCGACAGGGCCCTCTGGGGCCAACGTCCTGACTTTC	CASSTGPSGANVLTF
TRBJ1-1	NA	TRBV19	NA	TGTGCCAGTAGAGCCCCCGGAGCGTGGAACACTGAAGCTTTCTTT	CASRAPGAWNTEAFF
TRBJ1-5	TRBD1	TRBV5-1	few	TGCGCCAGCAGCCCCGGGACAGGGTACAATCAGCCCCAGCATTTT	CASSPGTGYNQPQHF
TRBJ2-7	NA	TRBV19	NA	TGTGCCAGTAGCGCGGGCTACGAGCAGTACTTC	CASSAGYEQYF
TRBJ2-1	NA	TRBV7-3	NA	TGTGCCAGCAGCCCTCAGGGGCCAGGGAATGAGCAGTTCTTC	CASSPQGPGNEQFF
TRBJ2-5	TRBD1	TRBV5-1	NA	TGCGCCAGCAGCACAACAGGGGTCCGAGAGACCCAGTACTTC	CASSTTGVRETQYF
TRBJ1-2	NA	TRBV7-2	NA	TGTGCCAGCAGCTCACCGACGAGCGACGGATACTATGGCTACACCTTC	CASSSPTSDGYYGYTF
TRBJ1-2	NA	TRBV4-2	NA	TGTGCCAGCAGCCCATTTGACACTAACTATGGCTACACCTTC	CASSPFDTNYGYTF
TRBJ2-3	TRBD2	TRBV6-5	NA	TGTGCCAGCAGCACCCTAGCGGGAGTAGATACGCAGTATTTT	CASSTLAGVDTQYF
TRBJ2-5	NA	TRBV7-3	NA	TGTGCCAGCAGCTTAGGAGGGGCGGGGGAGACCCAGTACTTC	CASSLGGAGETQYF
TRBJ2-6	TRBD1	TRBV7-9	NA	TGTGCCAGCAGCCGACAGGGTTGGGTGGCTGGGGCCAACGTCCTGACTTTC	CASSRQGWVAGANVLTF
TRBJ2-7	TRBD1	TRBV19	NA	TGTGCCAGACCCCCGGACAGGGGGTTCGGGGAGCAGTACTTC	CARPPDRGFGEQYF
TRBJ2-2	TRBD2	TRBV6-2/TRBV6-3	few	TGTGCCAGCAGTAAAACCCCCACGACTAGCGGAAAACGCACCGGGGAGCTGTTTTTT	CASSKTPTTSGKRTGELFF
TRBJ2-7	TRBD2	TRBV7-2	NA	TGTGCCAGCAGCTCCCGACTAGCGGGTACATCTTACGAGCAGTACTTC	CASSSRLAGTSYEQYF
TRBJ2-1	TRBD1	TRBV10-3	NA	TGTGCCATCACCAGGACAGGAGAACCGTACAATGAGCAGTTCTTC	CAITRTGEPYNEQFF
TRBJ1-6	TRBD1	TRBV6-1	NA	TGTGCCAGCAGTGACGACAGGGGACGAACTTCACCCCTCCACTTT	CASSDDRGRTSPLHF
TRBJ2-1	TRBD2	TRBV3-1/TRBV3-2	NA	TGTGCCAGCAGCCAAATGAGCGGGAGGGCCATTGAGCAGTTCTTC	CASSQMSGRAIEQFF
TRBJ2-1	TRBD2	TRBV5-1	few	TGCGCCAGCAGCCCGGGACTAGCGGGGTCGAGCTCCTACAATGAGCAGTTCTTC	CASSPGLAGSSSYNEQFF
TRBJ1-1	NA	TRBV3-1/TRBV3-2	NA	TGTGCCAGCAGCCCCTCCGATCAACGACAGAAAGCTTTCTTT	CASSPSDQRQKAFF
TRBJ2-3	NA	TRBV24-1	once	TGTGCCACCAGTGAGTTAGAGGATACGCAGTATTTT	CATSELEDTQYF
TRBJ2-7	TRBD2	TRBV27	few	TGTGCCAGCAGTTTAGCCCCGGCGGGAGTAGGGATTGGGGCCTACGAGCAGTACTTC	CASSLAPAGVGIGAYEQYF
TRBJ1-5	NA	TRBV30	NA	TGTGCCTGGAGCTGGCATAGCAATCAGCCCCAGCATTTT	CAWSWHSNQPQHF
TRBJ1-1	TRBD1	TRBV7-8	NA	TGTGCCAGCAGCTTGAGGGACAGGGGGTCTGAAGCTTTCTTT	CASSLRDRGSEAFF
TRBJ1-5	NA	TRBV6-2/TRBV6-3	NA	TGTGCCAGCAGTTACCCAACCCCGGGGGGCAATCAGCCCCAGCATTTT	CASSYPTPGGNQPQHF
TRBJ1-4	NA	TRBV7-6	NA	TGTGCCAGCAGCTTAGAAACAGGGTGGGGTGAAAAACTGTTTTTT	CASSLETGWGEKLFF
TRBJ2-1	TRBD2	TRBV11-2	NA	TGTGCCAGCAGCACAACTAGCGGGACCTACAATGAGCAGTTCTTC	CASSTTSGTYNEQFF
TRBJ1-2	NA	TRBV5-8	NA	TGTGCCAGCAGCTTAGGGACAACTAACTATGGCTACACCTTC	CASSLGTTNYGYTF
TRBJ1-1	TRBD1	TRBV19	NA	TGTGCCAGTAGTATACCCGGCGACAGGGAGAACACTGAAGCTTTCTTT	CASSIPGDRENTEAFF
TRBJ2-5	NA	TRBV20-1	NA	TGCAGTGCAACCAACTGGGAGACCCAGTACTTC	CSATNWETQYF
TRBJ1-4	NA	TRBV4-3	NA	TGCGCCAGCAGCCAAGAATTCGGGTTGGCTAATGAAAAACTGTTTTTT	CASSQEFGLANEKLFF
TRBJ2-5	NA	TRBV4-1	NA	TGCGCCAGCAGCCTGAGGGGGTACCAAGAGACCCAGTACTTC	CASSLRGYQETQYF
TRBJ2-1	NA	TRBV19	NA	TGTGCCACCCTAACGTTCGGTGAGCAGTTCTTC	CATLTFGEQFF
TRBJ1-3	TRBD1	TRBV29-1	once	TGCAGCGTTGTTAAGACAGGGCAAAACACCATATATTTT	CSVVKTGQNTIYF
TRBJ1-4	NA	TRBV28	NA	TGTGCCAGCAGTGCAAAAACAGGGTTCCGTGAAAAACTGTTTTTT	CASSAKTGFREKLFF
TRBJ2-7	NA	TRBV7-9	NA	TGTGCCAGCAGCTTAGACGGGACACCCGTTTTTCAGCAGTACTTC	CASSLDGTPVFQQYF
TRBJ2-4	NA	TRBV5-1	NA	TGCGCCAGCAGCTTTGGGGGAGGTGGCAAAAACATTCAGTACTTC	CASSFGGGGKNIQYF
TRBJ1-4	NA	TRBV6-2/TRBV6-3	NA	TGTGCCAGCAGTTCACAGGGTCTCCAGGAAAAACTGTTTTTT	CASSSQGLQEKLFF
TRBJ1-2	TRBD1	TRBV4-1	NA	TGCGCCAGCAGCCAAGAAGTCCAGGGGGCAGGGGGCTACACCTTC	CASSQEVQGAGGYTF
TRBJ1-4	TRBD1	TRBV29-1	once	TGCAGCGTGGGGAACCCGGGACAGGGGAATGAAAAACTGTTTTTT	CSVGNPGQGNEKLFF
TRBJ2-7	TRBD1	TRBV7-9	NA	TGTGCCAGCAGCTTAGCCCAGGGGGCCTCCTACGAGCAGTACTTC	CASSLAQGASYEQYF
TRBJ2-1	TRBD2	TRBV29-1	NA	TGCAGCGGTTCGACTAGCGGGAGATTTAATGAGCAGTTCTTC	CSGSTSGRFNEQFF
TRBJ1-4	NA	TRBV7-2	few	TGTGCCAGCAGCTCCCCCACTTCAACTAATGAAAAACTGTTTTTT	CASSSPTSTNEKLFF
TRBJ2-3	NA	TRBV5-1	NA	TGCGCCAGCGGGCGCGGGGAGACAGATACGCAGTATTTT	CASGRGETDTQYF
TRBJ1-1	NA	TRBV12-3/TRBV12-4	NA	TGTGCCAGCAGTCTACAGCTGGGTGGCAAGGCTTTCTTT	CASSLQLGGKAFF
TRBJ1-5	NA	TRBV27	NA	TGTGCCAGCCGTAGGGAGGGAGGTCAGCCCCAGCATTTT	CASRREGGQPQHF
TRBJ2-2	TRBD2	TRBV10-3	NA	TGTGCCATCAGTGAGGAGGGACTAGCGGCCGGGGAGCTGTTTTTT	CAISEEGLAAGELFF
TRBJ1-1	TRBD1	TRBV6-5	NA	TGTGCCAGCAGTCCAGGGACAGTCACTGAAGCTTTCTTT	CASSPGTVTEAFF